In this sample, the clone carrying this T cell receptor (beta chain) turned up many times. Its cognate antigen is unknown. A patient was excluded if there was uncontrolled infection, other autoimmune disease, pregnancy or lactation. Orbital computed tomography and thyroid ultrasound, together with serum TRAb and thyroxine and clinical symptoms, were used for diagnoses. The data derive from a study of T cells in Graves' hyperthyroidism and ophthalmopathy. Whole-study results and caveats: In the analysis, a 13 V-J model separated ophthalmopathy from stable hyperthyroidism. Most thyroid clonotypes expanded above 0.001 were also detected in blood.

This CDR3 comprises 14 residues. Germline V gives CDR1 ENHRY, CDR2 SYGVKD. J gave up 5 bases and V 7 bases, and 7 bases lay outside the gene matches. RNA transcripts provided the source from which TCR beta CDR3 regions were amplified. HTBI primers were employed in a first-round RT-PCR of the TCR CDR3. TCRdb re-called the multiplex PCR reads with MiXCR, one entry per CDR3 protein. The data show hundreds of thousands of distinct CDR3 sequences, 45% seen once. What was sequenced was peripheral blood or thyroid tissue (not recorded which). The chain is built from TRBV10-3 and TRBJ1-1, with TRBD1 identical over 10 bases. The clonotype was recovered from an adult man with Graves' disease, either hyperthyroidism or ophthalmopathy (not recorded which). The CDR3 is CAINRDRGQTEAFF. As DNA, the CDR3 is TGTGCCATCAACCGGGACAGGGGACAGACTGAAGCTTTCTTT.